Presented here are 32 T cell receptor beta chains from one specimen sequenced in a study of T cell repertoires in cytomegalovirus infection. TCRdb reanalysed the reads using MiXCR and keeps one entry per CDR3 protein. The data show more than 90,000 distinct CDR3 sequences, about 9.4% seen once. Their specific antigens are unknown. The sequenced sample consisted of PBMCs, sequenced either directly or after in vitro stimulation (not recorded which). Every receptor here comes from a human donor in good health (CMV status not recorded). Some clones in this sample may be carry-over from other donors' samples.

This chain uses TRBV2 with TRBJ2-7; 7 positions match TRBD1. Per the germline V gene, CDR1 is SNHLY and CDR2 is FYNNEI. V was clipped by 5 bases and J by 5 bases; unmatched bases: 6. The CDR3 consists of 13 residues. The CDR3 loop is CASSLDRAHEQYV. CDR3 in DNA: TGTGCCAGCAGTCTTGACAGGGCTCACGAGCAGTACGTC.

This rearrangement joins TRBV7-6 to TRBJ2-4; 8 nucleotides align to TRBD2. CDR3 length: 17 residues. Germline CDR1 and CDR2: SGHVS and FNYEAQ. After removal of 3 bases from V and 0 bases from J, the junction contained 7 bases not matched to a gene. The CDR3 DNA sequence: TGTGCCAGCAGCTTTGATCCTAGCGGGTTAGCCAAAAACATTCAGTACTTC. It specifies CASSFDPSGLAKNIQYF. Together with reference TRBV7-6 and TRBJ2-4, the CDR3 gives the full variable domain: GAGVSQSPRYKVTKRGQDVALRCDPISGHVSLYWYRQALGQGPEFLTYFNYEAQQDKSGLPNDRFSAERPEGSISTLTIQRTEQRDSAMYRCASSFDPSGLAKNIQYFGAGTRLSVL.

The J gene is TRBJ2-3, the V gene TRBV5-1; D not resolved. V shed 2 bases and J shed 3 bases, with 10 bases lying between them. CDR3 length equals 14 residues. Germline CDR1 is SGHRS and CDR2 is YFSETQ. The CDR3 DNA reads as TGCGCCAGCAGCTTAGGGCAAGAGACAGATACGCAGTATTTT. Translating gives CASSLGQETDTQYF.

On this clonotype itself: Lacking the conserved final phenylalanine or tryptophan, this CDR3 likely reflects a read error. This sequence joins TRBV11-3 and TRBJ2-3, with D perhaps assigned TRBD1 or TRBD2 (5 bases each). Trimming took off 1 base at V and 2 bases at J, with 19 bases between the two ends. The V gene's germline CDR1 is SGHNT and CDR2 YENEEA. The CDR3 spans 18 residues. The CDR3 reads CASSLAQGGSGTTDTQYS. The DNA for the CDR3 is TGTGCCAGCAGCTTAGCCCAGGGTGGGAGCGGAACCACAGATACGCAGTATTCT.

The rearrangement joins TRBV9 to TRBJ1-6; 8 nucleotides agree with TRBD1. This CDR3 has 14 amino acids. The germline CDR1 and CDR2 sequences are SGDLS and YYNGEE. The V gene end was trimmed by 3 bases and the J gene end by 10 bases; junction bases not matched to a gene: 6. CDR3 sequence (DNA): TGTGCCAGCAGCGGTCAGGGGGCATGGTCACCCCTCCACTTT. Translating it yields CASSGQGAWSPLHF.

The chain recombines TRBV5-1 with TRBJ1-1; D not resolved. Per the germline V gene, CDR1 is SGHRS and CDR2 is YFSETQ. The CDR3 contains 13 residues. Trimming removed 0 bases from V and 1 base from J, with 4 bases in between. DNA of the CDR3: TGCGCCAGCAGCTTGGACGCGAACACTGAAGCTTTCTTT. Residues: CASSLDANTEAFF.

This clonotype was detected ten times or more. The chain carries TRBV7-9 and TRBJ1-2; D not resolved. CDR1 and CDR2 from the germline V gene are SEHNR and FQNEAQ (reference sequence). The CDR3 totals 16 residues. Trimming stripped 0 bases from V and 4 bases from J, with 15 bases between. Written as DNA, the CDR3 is TGTGCCAGCAGCTTAGCGCGTCCGGCCATATTCTATGGCTACACCTTC. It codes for CASSLARPAIFYGYTF.

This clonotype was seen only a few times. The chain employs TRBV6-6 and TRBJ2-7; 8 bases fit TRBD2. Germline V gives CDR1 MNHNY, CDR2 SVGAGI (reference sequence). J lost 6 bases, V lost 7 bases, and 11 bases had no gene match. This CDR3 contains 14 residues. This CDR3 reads CASKRIAGSGEQYV. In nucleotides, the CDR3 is TGTGCCAGCAAGAGAATAGCGGGATCTGGCGAGCAGTACGTC.

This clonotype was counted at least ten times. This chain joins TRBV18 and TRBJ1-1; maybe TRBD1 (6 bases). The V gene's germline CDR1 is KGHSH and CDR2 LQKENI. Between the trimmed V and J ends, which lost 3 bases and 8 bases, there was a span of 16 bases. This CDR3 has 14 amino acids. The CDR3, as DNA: TGTGCCAGCTCACCTTCGAACCCAGACAGGGAAGCTTTCTTT. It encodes CASSPSNPDREAFF.

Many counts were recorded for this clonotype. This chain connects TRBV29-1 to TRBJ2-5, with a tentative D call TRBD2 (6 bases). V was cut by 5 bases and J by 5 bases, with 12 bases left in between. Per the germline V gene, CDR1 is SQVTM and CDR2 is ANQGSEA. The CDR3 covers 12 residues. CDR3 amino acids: CSVLLGGETQYF. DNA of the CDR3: TGCAGCGTTCTTCTTGGAGGGGAGACCCAGTACTTC.

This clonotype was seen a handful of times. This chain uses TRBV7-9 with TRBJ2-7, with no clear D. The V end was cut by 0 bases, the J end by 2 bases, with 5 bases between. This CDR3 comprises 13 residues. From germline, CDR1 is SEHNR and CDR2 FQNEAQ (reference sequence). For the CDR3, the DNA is TGTGCCAGCAGCTTAGCCAGTCCCTACGAGCAGTACGTC. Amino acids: CASSLASPYEQYV.

The CDR3 sequence: CASSGTGARTDTQYF. In DNA, the CDR3 is TGTGCCAGCAGTGGTACGGGAGCCCGAACAGATACGCAGTATTTT. This chain joins TRBV27 and TRBJ2-3; possibly TRBD2 for D (6 bases). CDR3 length: 15 residues. Germline V lookup: CDR1 MNHEY, CDR2 SMNVEV (reference sequence). V lost 5 bases to trimming and J lost 3 bases, with 15 bases between them.

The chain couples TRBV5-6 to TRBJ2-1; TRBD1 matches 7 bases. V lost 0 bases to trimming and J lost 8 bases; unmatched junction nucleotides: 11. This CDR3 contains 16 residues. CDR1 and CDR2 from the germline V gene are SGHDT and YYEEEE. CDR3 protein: CASSLGAFGTVHEQFF. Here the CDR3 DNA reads TGTGCCAGCAGCTTGGGGGCTTTCGGGACAGTCCATGAGCAGTTCTTC.

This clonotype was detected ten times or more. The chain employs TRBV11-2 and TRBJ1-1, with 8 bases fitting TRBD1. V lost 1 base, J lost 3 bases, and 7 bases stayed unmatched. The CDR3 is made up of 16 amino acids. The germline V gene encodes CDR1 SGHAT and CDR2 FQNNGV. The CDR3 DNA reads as TGTGCCAGCAGCTTAGTTACTGGACAGGGATACACTGAAGCTTTCTTT. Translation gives CASSLVTGQGYTEAFF.

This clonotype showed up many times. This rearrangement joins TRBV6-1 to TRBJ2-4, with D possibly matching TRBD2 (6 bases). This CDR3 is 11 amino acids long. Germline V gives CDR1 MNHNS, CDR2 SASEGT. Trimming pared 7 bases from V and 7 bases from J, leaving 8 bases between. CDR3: CASNLANIQYF. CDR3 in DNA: TGTGCCAGCAATCTAGCGAACATTCAGTACTTC.

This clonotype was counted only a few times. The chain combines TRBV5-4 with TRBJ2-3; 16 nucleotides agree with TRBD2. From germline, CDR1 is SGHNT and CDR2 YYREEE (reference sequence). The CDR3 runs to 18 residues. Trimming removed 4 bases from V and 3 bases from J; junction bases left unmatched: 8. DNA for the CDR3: TGTGCCAGCAGCCCCGGGACTAGCGGGAGGGCCGGGACAGATACGCAGTATTTT. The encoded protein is CASSPGTSGRAGTDTQYF.

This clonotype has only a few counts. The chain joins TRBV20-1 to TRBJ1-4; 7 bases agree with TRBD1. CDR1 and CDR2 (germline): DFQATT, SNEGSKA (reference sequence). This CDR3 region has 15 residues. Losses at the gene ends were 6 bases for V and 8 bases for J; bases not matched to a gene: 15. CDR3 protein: CSARTLDRMLEKLFF. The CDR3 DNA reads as TGCAGTGCGAGGACCTTGGACAGGATGTTGGAAAAACTGTTTTTT.

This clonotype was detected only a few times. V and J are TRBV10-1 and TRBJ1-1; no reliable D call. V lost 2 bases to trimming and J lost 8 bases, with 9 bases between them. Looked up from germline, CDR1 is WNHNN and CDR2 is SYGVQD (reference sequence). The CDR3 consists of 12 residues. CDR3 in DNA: TGCGCCAGCAGTGAGATCGGCCGGGAAGCTTTCTTT. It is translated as CASSEIGREAFF.

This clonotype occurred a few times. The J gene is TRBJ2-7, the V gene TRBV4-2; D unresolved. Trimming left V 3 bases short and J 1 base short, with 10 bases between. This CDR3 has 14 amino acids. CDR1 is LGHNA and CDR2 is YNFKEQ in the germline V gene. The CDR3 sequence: CASSQNLGSYEQYF. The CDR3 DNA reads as TGTGCCAGCAGCCAGAATCTGGGGTCCTACGAGCAGTACTTC.

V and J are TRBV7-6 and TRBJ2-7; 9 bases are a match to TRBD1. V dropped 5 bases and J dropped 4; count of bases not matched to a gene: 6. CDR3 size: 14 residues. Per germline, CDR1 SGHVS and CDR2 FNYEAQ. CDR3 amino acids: CASSHPGQGYEQYF. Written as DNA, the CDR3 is TGTGCCAGCAGCCACCCAGGACAGGGGTACGAGCAGTACTTC.

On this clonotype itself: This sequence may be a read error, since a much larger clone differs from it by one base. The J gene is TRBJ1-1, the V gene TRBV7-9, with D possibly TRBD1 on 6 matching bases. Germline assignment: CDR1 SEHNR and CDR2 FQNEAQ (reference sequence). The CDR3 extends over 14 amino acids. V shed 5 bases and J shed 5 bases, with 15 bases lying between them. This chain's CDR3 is CASSRRQDKTEAFF. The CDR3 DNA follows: TGTGCCAGCAGCCGTAGACAGGATAAAACTGAAGCTTTCTTT.

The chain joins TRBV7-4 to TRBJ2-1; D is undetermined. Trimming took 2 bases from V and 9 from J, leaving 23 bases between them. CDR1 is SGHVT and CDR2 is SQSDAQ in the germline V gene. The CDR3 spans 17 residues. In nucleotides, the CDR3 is TGTGCCAGCAGCTTAATGAGTAGTCTCCCTCTACTCATTGAGCAGTTCTTC. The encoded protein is CASSLMSSLPLLIEQFF.

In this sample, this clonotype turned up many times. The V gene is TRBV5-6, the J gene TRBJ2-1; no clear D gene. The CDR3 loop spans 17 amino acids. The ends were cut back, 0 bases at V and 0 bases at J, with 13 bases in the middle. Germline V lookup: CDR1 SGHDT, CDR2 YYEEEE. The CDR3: CASSLGPGEFSYNEQFF. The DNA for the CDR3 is TGTGCCAGCAGCTTGGGGCCAGGCGAATTCTCCTACAATGAGCAGTTCTTC.

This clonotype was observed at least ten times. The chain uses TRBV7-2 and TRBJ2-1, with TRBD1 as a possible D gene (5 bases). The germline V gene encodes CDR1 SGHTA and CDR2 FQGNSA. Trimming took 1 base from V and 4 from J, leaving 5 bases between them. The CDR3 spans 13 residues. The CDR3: CASSLGQYNEQFF. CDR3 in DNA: TGTGCCAGCAGCTTAGGACAGTACAATGAGCAGTTCTTC.

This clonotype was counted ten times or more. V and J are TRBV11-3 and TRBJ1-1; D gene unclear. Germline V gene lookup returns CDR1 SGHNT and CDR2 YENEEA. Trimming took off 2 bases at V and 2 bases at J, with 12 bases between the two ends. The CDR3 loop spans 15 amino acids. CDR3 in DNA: TGTGCCAGCAGCTTACGGGAGGCTATTAACACTGAAGCTTTCTTT. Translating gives CASSLREAINTEAFF.

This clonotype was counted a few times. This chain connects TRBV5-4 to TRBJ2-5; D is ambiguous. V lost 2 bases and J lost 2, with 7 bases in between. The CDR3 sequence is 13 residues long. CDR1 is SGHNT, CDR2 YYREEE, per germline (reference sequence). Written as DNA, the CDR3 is TGTGCCAGCAGCTTAATGTTACAAGAGACCCAGTACTTC. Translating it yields CASSLMLQETQYF.

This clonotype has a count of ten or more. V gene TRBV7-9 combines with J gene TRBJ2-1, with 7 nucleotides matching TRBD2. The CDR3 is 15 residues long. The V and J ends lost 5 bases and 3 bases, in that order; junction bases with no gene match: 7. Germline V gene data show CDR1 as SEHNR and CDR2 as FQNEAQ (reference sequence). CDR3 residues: CASSTTSSGYNEQFF. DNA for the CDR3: TGTGCCAGCAGCACGACTAGCTCTGGCTACAATGAGCAGTTCTTC.

CDR3 sequence: CASTKVRGELFF. The DNA of the CDR3 is TGTGCCAGCACCAAAGTCCGCGGGGAGCTGTTTTTT. This chain joins TRBV28 and TRBJ2-2; D uncertain. Germline CDR1 MDHEN, CDR2 SYDVKM. The CDR3 is 12 residues long. Trimming stripped 7 bases from V and 7 bases from J, with 10 bases between.

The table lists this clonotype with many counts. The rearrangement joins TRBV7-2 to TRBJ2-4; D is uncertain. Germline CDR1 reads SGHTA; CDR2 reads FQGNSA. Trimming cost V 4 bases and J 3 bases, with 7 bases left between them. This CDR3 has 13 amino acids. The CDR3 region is CASSWLDKNIQYF. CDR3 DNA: TGTGCCAGCAGCTGGCTCGACAAAAACATTCAGTACTTC.

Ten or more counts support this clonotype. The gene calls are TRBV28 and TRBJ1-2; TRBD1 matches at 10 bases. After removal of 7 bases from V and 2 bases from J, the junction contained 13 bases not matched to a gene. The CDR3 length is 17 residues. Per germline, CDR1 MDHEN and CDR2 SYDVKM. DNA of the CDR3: TGTGCCAGCACCTTCTATTATGACAGGGGGCAGAACTATGGCTACACCTTC. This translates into CASTFYYDRGQNYGYTF.

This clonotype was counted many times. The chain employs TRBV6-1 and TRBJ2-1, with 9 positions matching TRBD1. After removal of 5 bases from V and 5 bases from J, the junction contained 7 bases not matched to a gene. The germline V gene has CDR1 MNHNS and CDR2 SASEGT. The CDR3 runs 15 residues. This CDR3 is CASSFTGGANNEQFF. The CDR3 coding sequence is TGTGCCAGCAGTTTCACAGGGGGCGCAAACAATGAGCAGTTCTTC.

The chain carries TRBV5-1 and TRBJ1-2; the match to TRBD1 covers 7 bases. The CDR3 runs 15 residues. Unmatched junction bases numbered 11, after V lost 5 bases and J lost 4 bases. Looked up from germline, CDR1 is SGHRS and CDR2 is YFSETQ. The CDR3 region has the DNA TGCGCCAGCAGGGCGGCAGGGACAGACTCCTATGGCTACACCTTC. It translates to CASRAAGTDSYGYTF.